This TCR beta chain is from a study of type 1 regulatory T cells. For the study at large: T-allo10 is an in vitro-generated, Tr1-enriched CD4 T cell product specific for alloantigen.

MiXCR, applied by TCRdb to the reads, yields one record per CDR3 protein. The profile shows 80,000 to 100,000 distinct CDR3 sequences, 25% to 40% of them singletons. The length of the CDR3 is 14 residues. Germline CDR1 reads MNHEY; CDR2 reads SVGAGI. Trimming took 4 bases from V and 9 from J; bases not matched to a gene: 8. This TCR came from a human donor in good health. The V and J genes are TRBV6-5 and TRBJ2-1; 8 bases agree with TRBD2. Material: CD4+ T cells, either the whole sample or a sorted fraction (not recorded which). The CDR3 protein is CASSSPGLGIEQFF. The DNA for the CDR3 is TGTGCCAGCAGTTCGCCGGGACTAGGTATTGAGCAGTTCTTC.